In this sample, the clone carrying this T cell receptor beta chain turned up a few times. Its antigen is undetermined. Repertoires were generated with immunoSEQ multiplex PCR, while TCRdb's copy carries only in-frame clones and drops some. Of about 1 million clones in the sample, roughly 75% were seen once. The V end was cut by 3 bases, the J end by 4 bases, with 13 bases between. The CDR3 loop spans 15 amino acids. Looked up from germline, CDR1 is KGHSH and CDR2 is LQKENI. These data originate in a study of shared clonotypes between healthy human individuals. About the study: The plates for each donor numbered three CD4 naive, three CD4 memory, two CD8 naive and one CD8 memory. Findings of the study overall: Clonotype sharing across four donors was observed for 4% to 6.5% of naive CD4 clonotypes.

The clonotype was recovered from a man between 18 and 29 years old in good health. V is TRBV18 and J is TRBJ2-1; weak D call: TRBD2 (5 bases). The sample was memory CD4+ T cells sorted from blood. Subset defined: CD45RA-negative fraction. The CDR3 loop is CASSPQRIAYNEQFF. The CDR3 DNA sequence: TGTGCCAGCTCACCTCAGAGAATAGCGTACAATGAGCAGTTCTTC.